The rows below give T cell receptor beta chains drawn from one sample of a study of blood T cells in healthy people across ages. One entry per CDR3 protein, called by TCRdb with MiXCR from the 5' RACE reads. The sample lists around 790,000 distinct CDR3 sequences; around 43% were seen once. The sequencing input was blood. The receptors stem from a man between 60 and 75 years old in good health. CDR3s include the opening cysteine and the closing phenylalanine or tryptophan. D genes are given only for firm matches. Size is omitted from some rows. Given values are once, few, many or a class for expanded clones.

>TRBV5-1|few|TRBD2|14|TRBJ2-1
TGCGCCAGCGGTGGGACTAGCGGGTTAATCACCCAGTTCTTC
CASGGTSGLITQFF
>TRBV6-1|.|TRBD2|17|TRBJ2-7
TGTGCCAGCAGTGCCGTTGGGGGGGGAGAATCCTACAATGAGCAGTACTTC
CASSAVGGGESYNEQYF
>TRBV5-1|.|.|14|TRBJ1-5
TGCGCCAGCAGCCAAAACGGGGGCAATCAGCCCCAGCATTTT
CASSQNGGNQPQHF
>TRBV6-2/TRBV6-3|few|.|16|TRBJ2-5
TGTGCCAGCAGTTACGGCGGCGGAGGGAGCCAAGAGACCCAGTACTTC
CASSYGGGGSQETQYF
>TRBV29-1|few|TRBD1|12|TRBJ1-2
TGCAGCGTTGCTGACAGGGTCTATGGCTACACCTTC
CSVADRVYGYTF
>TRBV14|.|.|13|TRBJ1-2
TGTGCCAGCAGCCCGTGGGGCACGAGTGGCTACACCTTC
CASSPWGTSGYTF
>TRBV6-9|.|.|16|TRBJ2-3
TGTGCCAGCAGTTATAGCCCCACCTTGCTCGCAGATACGCAGTATTTT
CASSYSPTLLADTQYF
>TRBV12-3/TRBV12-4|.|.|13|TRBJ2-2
TGTGCCAGCAGTTACGCGAACACCGGGGAGCTGTTTTTT
CASSYANTGELFF
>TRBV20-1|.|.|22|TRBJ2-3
TGCAGTGCTAGAGTGTTTCAGGTCTTTGGCGGGGGCGTTACCCTCAGCACAGATACGCAGTATTTT
CSARVFQVFGGGVTLSTDTQYF
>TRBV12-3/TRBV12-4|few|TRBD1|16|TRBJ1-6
TGTGCCAGCAGACTCTCCGGGACAGGGGCTAATTCACCCCTCCACTTT
CASRLSGTGANSPLHF